The source of this T cell receptor (beta chain) is a study of blood T cell repertoires in COVID-19. In the study overall: The cDNA or gDNA used as material had been derived from T cells, B-cell-depleted T cells, or PBMCs.

The CDR3 is 11 residues long. Germline values: CDR1 LGHDT, CDR2 YNNKEL (reference sequence). V was cut by 5 bases and J by 8 bases, with 6 bases left in between. Original handling: Estimation of nucleated cell counts relied on the amplification of reference gene primers. TCRdb's copy holds only in-frame clones and misses some; the assay was immunoSEQ multiplex PCR. Clonal size and the V and J genes are those of that table, whereas D and trimming came from the DNA. The table shows nearly 25,000 clones, with 80% to 90% occurring only once. The count of this clone is one. Sequenced input: peripheral blood. The clonotype comes from a woman in her seventies with COVID-19, enrolled during active disease. The chain employs TRBV3-1 (or the pseudogene TRBV3-2) and TRBJ1-4; no clear D. In nucleotides, the CDR3 is TGTGCCAGCAGCGAAAGCGAAAAACTGTTTTTT. Protein sequence: CASSESEKLFF.